The following is a T cell receptor beta chain sequence with its context. The antigen is not known. Alongside a J-beta primer mix, a sample-barcoded 5' primer served in a second PCR lasting about 7 to 12 cycles. TCRdb reanalysed the 5' RACE reads using MiXCR and keeps one entry per CDR3 protein. The sample comprises hundreds of thousands of distinct CDR3 sequences, roughly two fifths of which are singletons, and around a fifth rests with the top ten. J lost 7 bases, V lost 10 bases, and 6 bases had no gene match. Looked up from germline, CDR1 is SNHLY and CDR2 is FYNNEI. This CDR3 contains 12 residues. This record belongs to a study of blood T cells in healthy people across ages. Study outcomes and limitations: The lack of PBMC sorting stopped any conclusive naive versus antigen-experienced comparison. Age showed a roughly linear inverse relationship with TCR beta diversity per million T cells. The percentage of naive T cells correlated strongly with TCR beta diversity.

The source material was blood. The chain is built from TRBV2 and TRBJ1-4; 7 positions agree with TRBD1. This TCR came from a woman aged 55-70 years in good health. This CDR3 is CATRQGGEKLFF. The CDR3 DNA follows: TGTGCCACACGACAGGGAGGTGAAAAACTGTTTTTT.